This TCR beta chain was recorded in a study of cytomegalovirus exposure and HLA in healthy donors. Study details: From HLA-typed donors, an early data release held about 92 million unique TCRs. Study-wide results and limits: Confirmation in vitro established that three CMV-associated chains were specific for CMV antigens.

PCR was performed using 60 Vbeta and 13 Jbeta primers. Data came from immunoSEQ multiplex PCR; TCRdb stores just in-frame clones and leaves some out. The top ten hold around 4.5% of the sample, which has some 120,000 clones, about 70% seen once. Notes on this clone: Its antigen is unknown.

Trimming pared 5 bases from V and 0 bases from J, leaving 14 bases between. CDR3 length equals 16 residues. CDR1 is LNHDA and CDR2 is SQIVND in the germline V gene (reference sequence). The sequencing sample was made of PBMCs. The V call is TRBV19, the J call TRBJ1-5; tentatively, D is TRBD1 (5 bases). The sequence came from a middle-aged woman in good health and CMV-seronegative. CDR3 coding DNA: TGTGCCAGTAGTCCCTACCGGGGGGGTAGCAATCAGCCCCAGCATTTT. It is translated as CASSPYRGGSNQPQHF.